The 29 T cell receptor beta chains below come from one sample, sequenced in a study of cytomegalovirus exposure and HLA in healthy donors. The repertoire was sequenced with immunoSEQ multiplex PCR; TCRdb's copy has only in-frame clones and lacks some. Of about 75,000 clones detected, approximately 80% appear once; the ten largest clones hold around 3%. Material for sequencing was PBMCs. Every receptor here comes from a young man in good health and CMV-seronegative.

The chain recombines TRBV5-1 with TRBJ2-1; 11 bases line up with TRBD2. The CDR3 has 15 amino acids. V shed 5 bases and J 9 bases; nucleotides not matched to a gene: 10. Germline V gene sequence: CDR1 SGHRS, CDR2 YFSETQ. The CDR3 spells CASREVAGGPGEQFF. CDR3 DNA: TGCGCCAGCAGGGAGGTAGCGGGAGGGCCGGGTGAGCAGTTCTTC.

This chain connects TRBV7-2 to TRBJ2-3; D uncertain. V lost 6 bases and J lost 2, with 9 bases in between. The CDR3 has 13 amino acids. The germline V gene has CDR1 SGHTA and CDR2 FQGNSA. The CDR3 protein is CASSRSTTDTQYF. In DNA, the CDR3 is TGTGCCAGCAGTAGGAGTACCACAGATACGCAGTATTTT. The full variable domain, in which reference TRBV7-2 and TRBJ2-3 provide the parts outside the CDR3, is GAGVSQSPSNKVTEKGKDVELRCDPISGHTALYWYRQSLGQGLEFLIYFQGNSAPDKSGLPSDRFSAERTGGSVSTLTIQRTQQEDSAVYLCASSRSTTDTQYFGPGTRLTVL.

This chain joins TRBV4-3 and TRBJ1-1, with D possibly TRBD1 on 6 matching bases. V gave up 4 bases and J gave up 3 bases, with 12 bases separating them. Germline assignment: CDR1 LGHNA and CDR2 YSLEER. The CDR3 extends over 14 amino acids. CDR3 bases: TGCGCCAGCAGCCCAACAGGGTTGCACACTGAAGCTTTCTTT. As protein: CASSPTGLHTEAFF.

This clone was seen only once. The chain carries TRBV12-5 and TRBJ2-2, with 9 bases fitting TRBD2. The germline CDR1 and CDR2 sequences are LGHNT and FRNRAP. CDR3 length equals 19 residues. Trimming at V came to 5 bases and at J to 0 bases, leaving 13 bases not matched to a gene. The CDR3 bases are TGTGCTAGTGGTCTCTCCTTTTGGGGCGGGGGGGCGAACACCGGGGAGCTGTTTTTT. Translation gives CASGLSFWGGGANTGELFF.

This clone was detected only once. V usage is TRBV7-8 and J usage is TRBJ1-1, with D possibly matching TRBD1 (5 bases). Trimming took 3 bases from V and 2 from J, leaving 16 bases between them. The CDR3 contains 16 residues. Germline V lookup: CDR1 SGHVS, CDR2 FQNEAQ. CDR3 DNA: TGTGCCAGCAGCTTTGGGGCCCGGGGGGAAAACACTGAAGCTTTCTTT. Its protein product is CASSFGARGENTEAFF. Filled out from reference TRBV7-8 and TRBJ1-1, the complete variable domain reads GAGVSQSPRYKVAKRGQDVALRCDPISGHVSLFWYQQALGQGPEFLTYFQNEAQLDKSGLPSDRFFAERPEGSVSTLKIQRTQQEDSAVYLCASSFGARGENTEAFFGQGTRLTVV.

The chain employs TRBV21-1 and TRBJ2-2; the DNA was not used to check the table's D call, TRBD2. TRBV21-1 is deemed a pseudogene. The CDR3 has 15 amino acids. CDR3 sequence reads: CASSKTQRGNGELFF. For the CDR3, the DNA is TGTGCCAGCAGCAAAACCCAGCGGGGGAACGGGGAGCTGTTTTTT.

The V gene is TRBV30, the J gene TRBJ2-3; 9 nucleotides align to TRBD1. The CDR3 is 15 amino acids. CDR1 is GTSNPN, CDR2 SVGIG, per germline (reference sequence). V gave up 2 bases and J gave up 3 bases; unmatched junction bases: 6. CDR3 in amino acids: CAWSIGQGMTDTQYF. In DNA form, the CDR3 reads TGTGCCTGGAGTATTGGACAGGGGATGACAGATACGCAGTATTTT.

The chain carries TRBV6-1 and TRBJ2-7; no firm D call. Germline V gene data show CDR1 as MNHNS and CDR2 as SASEGT. V was clipped by 3 bases and J by 2 bases, with 8 bases between them. The CDR3 is made up of 13 amino acids. The DNA for the CDR3 is TGTGCCAGCAGTGAGGTTGGCCCCTACGAGCAGTACTTC. Its protein is CASSEVGPYEQYF.

The chain employs TRBV2 and TRBJ2-1; 10 bases are a match to TRBD2. Looked up from germline, CDR1 is SNHLY and CDR2 is FYNNEI. The CDR3 is 16 residues long. The J segment lost 4 bases and the V segment lost 6 bases, leaving 9 bases of the junction unmatched. CDR3 amino acids: CASSLTGTSAYNEQFF. CDR3 DNA sequence: TGTGCCAGCAGCCTAACCGGGACTAGCGCATACAATGAGCAGTTCTTC.

The chain couples TRBV5-1 to TRBJ2-2; 10 bases align to TRBD1. The trim removed 4 bases at V and 7 bases at J, leaving 13 bases unmatched. The V gene's germline CDR1 is SGHRS and CDR2 YFSETQ. The CDR3 consists of 17 residues. CDR3 DNA: TGCGCCAGCAGCACACTCTGGGGGACAGGGGCCGACGGGGAGCTGTTTTTT. Translation gives CASSTLWGTGADGELFF. The full variable domain, in which reference TRBV5-1 and TRBJ2-2 provide the parts outside the CDR3, is KAGVTQTPRYLIKTRGQQVTLSCSPISGHRSVSWYQQTPGQGLQFLFEYFSETQRNKGNFPGRFSGRQFSNSRSEMNVSTLELGDSALYLCASSTLWGTGADGELFFGEGSRLTVL.

V is TRBV5-6 and J is TRBJ1-2; tentatively, D is TRBD1 (6 bases). V dropped 0 bases and J dropped 4 bases, with 7 bases sitting between them. There are 13 residues in the CDR3. Germline V gene data show CDR1 as SGHDT and CDR2 as YYEEEE. As DNA, the CDR3 is TGTGCCAGCAGCTTGGGACAGGTCTATGGCTACACCTTC. This codes for CASSLGQVYGYTF.

This clone appeared a single time. The DNA for the CDR3 is TGTGCCAGTAGTATAAGGGGCCCCTCCTTCCAAGAGACCCAGTACTTC. This sequence encodes CASSIRGPSFQETQYF. The chain has TRBV19 and TRBJ2-5; D possibly corresponds to TRBD1 (5 bases). This CDR3 region has 16 residues. Trimming shortened V by 2 bases and J by 1 base, and 14 bases separated the two germline ends. Per the germline V gene, CDR1 is LNHDA and CDR2 is SQIVND (reference sequence).

The J gene is TRBJ1-2, the V gene TRBV30, with 10 bases matching TRBD1. The CDR3 length is 12 residues. Germline values: CDR1 GTSNPN, CDR2 SVGIG (reference sequence). The ends lost 7 bases at V and 10 bases at J; junction bases unmatched: 9. For the CDR3, the DNA is TGTGCCTCCGGGACAGGGGTATTTGTCTACACCTTC. The encoded protein is CASGTGVFVYTF.

V gene TRBV9 combines with J gene TRBJ1-1, with D hard to call. Trimming removed 0 bases from V and 4 bases from J, with 10 bases in between. The CDR3 loop spans 14 amino acids. CDR1 and CDR2 (germline): SGDLS, YYNGEE. The CDR3 is CASSVDLLGTEAFF. The CDR3 nucleotides are TGTGCCAGCAGCGTAGACTTGCTAGGCACTGAAGCTTTCTTT.

The chain is built from TRBV18 and TRBJ2-3, with D possibly being TRBD1 (5 bases). The V and J ends lost 0 bases and 5 bases respectively, with 6 bases between them. The CDR3 consists of 13 residues. The germline V gene encodes CDR1 KGHSH and CDR2 LQKENI. The CDR3 spells CASSPPTVDTQYF. CDR3 nucleotide sequence: TGTGCCAGCTCACCACCGACAGTAGATACGCAGTATTTT.

This clone has only a few counts. The V call is TRBV5-4, the J call TRBJ1-5, with D unclear. CDR1 is SGHNT and CDR2 is YYREEE in the germline V gene (reference sequence). There are 12 residues in the CDR3. Trimming cost V 2 bases and J 9 bases, with 9 bases left between them. CDR3 in DNA: TGTGCCAGCAGCTTAGACATTGGGCCCCAGCATTTT. Encoded protein: CASSLDIGPQHF.

The chain links TRBV7-9 to TRBJ2-1; TRBD2 agrees at 11 bases. From germline, CDR1 is SEHNR and CDR2 FQNEAQ (reference sequence). Losses at the gene ends were 2 bases for V and 5 bases for J; bases not matched to a gene: 5. There are 16 residues in the CDR3. The CDR3 bases are TGTGCCAGCAGCTTACAAACTAGCGGGAGACACAATGAGCAGTTCTTC. It translates to CASSLQTSGRHNEQFF. The variable domain in full, completed from reference TRBV7-9 and TRBJ2-1, reads DTGVSQNPRHKITKRGQNVTFRCDPISEHNRLYWYRQTLGQGPEFLTYFQNEAQLEKSRLLSDRFSAERPKGSFSTLEIQRTEQGDSAMYLCASSLQTSGRHNEQFFGPGTRLTVL.

The chain combines TRBV27 with TRBJ1-2, with 9 bases aligning to TRBD1. V dropped 5 bases and J dropped 5; count of bases not matched to a gene: 15. This CDR3 has 17 residues. Germline assignment: CDR1 MNHEY and CDR2 SMNVEV (reference sequence). This chain's CDR3 is CASSLRQGVFSWYGYTF. CDR3 nucleotide sequence: TGTGCCAGCAGTCTTCGACAGGGGGTTTTTTCATGGTATGGCTACACCTTC.

This chain joins TRBV5-1 and TRBJ1-2; perhaps TRBD1 as D (5 bases). The CDR3 totals 13 residues. CDR1 and CDR2 (germline): SGHRS, YFSETQ. V lost 1 base to trimming and J lost 6 bases, with 10 bases between them. The CDR3 DNA reads as TGCGCCAGCAGCTTGTCAGGGATGGATGGCTACACCTTC. This sequence encodes CASSLSGMDGYTF. The variable domain in full, with the rest retrieved from reference TRBV5-1 and TRBJ1-2, is KAGVTQTPRYLIKTRGQQVTLSCSPISGHRSVSWYQQTPGQGLQFLFEYFSETQRNKGNFPGRFSGRQFSNSRSEMNVSTLELGDSALYLCASSLSGMDGYTFGSGTRLTVV.

This chain connects TRBV5-6 to TRBJ2-7; no reliable D call. The CDR3 runs to 14 residues. Trimming cost V 4 bases and J 6 bases, with 17 bases left between them. From germline, CDR1 is SGHDT and CDR2 YYEEEE. In DNA, the CDR3 is TGTGCCAGCAGCGTGGTGGGTTCATTGGGCGAGCAGTACGTC. It encodes CASSVVGSLGEQYV.

The chain combines TRBV2 with TRBJ1-2; D may be TRBD1 (5 bases). There are 20 residues in the CDR3. With 6 bases removed from V and 1 base from J, the gap between germline ends came to 30 bases. The germline V gene has CDR1 SNHLY and CDR2 FYNNEI. CDR3 in DNA: TGTGCCAGCAGGGTACAACCCGGGACGAAGAGTGTCGGGGGTAACTATGGCTACACCTTC. Encoded protein: CASRVQPGTKSVGGNYGYTF. Full variable domain (rest looked up from reference TRBV2 and TRBJ1-2): EPEVTQTPSHQVTQMGQEVILRCVPISNHLYFYWYRQILGQKVEFLVSFYNNEISEKSEIFDDQFSVERPDGSNFTLKIRSTKLEDSAMYFCASRVQPGTKSVGGNYGYTFGSGTRLTVV.

The chain joins TRBV9 to TRBJ2-5, with 10 bases that match TRBD1. This CDR3 region has 14 residues. Germline-derived CDR1 and CDR2 are SGDLS and YYNGEE. Unmatched junction bases numbered 3, after V lost 2 bases and J lost 5 bases. The CDR3 DNA is TGTGCCAGCAGCGTGGCGGGACAGGGGGAGACCCAGTACTTC. Amino acids: CASSVAGQGETQYF.

The chain carries TRBV6-5 and TRBJ1-3, with D maybe TRBD1 (5 bases). V was trimmed by 4 bases and J by 2 bases, leaving 12 bases between them. The CDR3 contains 15 residues. Germline lookup yields CDR1 MNHEY and CDR2 SVGAGI. CDR3 in amino acids: CASSFSGTTGNTIYF. The CDR3 region has the DNA TGTGCCAGCAGTTTTTCCGGGACTACTGGAAACACCATATATTTT.

The V and J genes are TRBV19 and TRBJ1-2; TRBD1 agrees at 9 bases. Looked up from germline, CDR1 is LNHDA and CDR2 is SQIVND (reference sequence). The V and J ends lost 8 bases and 4 bases, in that order; junction bases with no gene match: 8. This CDR3 is 14 amino acids long. The CDR3 region is CASHGTGSPYGYTF. The DNA for the CDR3 is TGTGCCAGTCATGGGACAGGGTCACCCTATGGCTACACCTTC.

The chain uses TRBV28 and TRBJ1-1, with D uncertain. The V gene's germline CDR1 is MDHEN and CDR2 SYDVKM. The CDR3 contains 12 residues. Between the trimmed V and J ends, which lost 8 bases and 2 bases, there was a span of 9 bases. CDR3 residues: CASGSLNTEAFF. CDR3 DNA sequence: TGTGCCAGCGGTTCACTAAACACTGAAGCTTTCTTT.

The rearrangement links TRBV13 to TRBJ1-1, with D uncertain. The germline V gene encodes CDR1 PRHDT and CDR2 FYEKMQ (reference sequence). The CDR3 loop spans 15 amino acids. Trimming left V 5 bases short and J 1 base short, with 14 bases between. Here the CDR3 reads CASSLVGPQNTEAFF. The CDR3 bases are TGTGCCAGCAGCCTCGTGGGCCCACAGAACACTGAAGCTTTCTTT.

The chain joins TRBV9 to TRBJ2-1, with a weak D call TRBD2 (6 bases). The V end was cut by 4 bases, the J end by 7 bases, with 15 bases between. Looked up from germline, CDR1 is SGDLS and CDR2 is YYNGEE. The CDR3 has 14 amino acids. The CDR3 reads CASSPRAEGNEQFF. CDR3 DNA: TGTGCCAGCAGCCCGAGGGCGGAGGGGAATGAGCAGTTCTTC.

The rearrangement uses TRBV28 and TRBJ2-5, with D possibly matching TRBD2 (5 bases). The germline gives CDR1 MDHEN, CDR2 SYDVKM. This CDR3 region has 15 residues. Trimming cost V 4 bases and J 2 bases, with 14 bases left between them. CDR3 protein: CASSYLGLKQETQYF. As DNA, the CDR3 is TGTGCCAGCAGTTACCTAGGACTTAAACAAGAGACCCAGTACTTC.

This chain joins TRBV5-1 and TRBJ2-3; 11 bases line up with TRBD2. CDR3 length: 16 amino acids. V lost 0 bases, J lost 4 bases, and 4 bases stayed unmatched. The germline gives CDR1 SGHRS, CDR2 YFSETQ. CDR3 sequence (DNA): TGCGCCAGCAGCTTGGCACTAGCGGGGGACTCAGATACGCAGTATTTT. It specifies CASSLALAGDSDTQYF.